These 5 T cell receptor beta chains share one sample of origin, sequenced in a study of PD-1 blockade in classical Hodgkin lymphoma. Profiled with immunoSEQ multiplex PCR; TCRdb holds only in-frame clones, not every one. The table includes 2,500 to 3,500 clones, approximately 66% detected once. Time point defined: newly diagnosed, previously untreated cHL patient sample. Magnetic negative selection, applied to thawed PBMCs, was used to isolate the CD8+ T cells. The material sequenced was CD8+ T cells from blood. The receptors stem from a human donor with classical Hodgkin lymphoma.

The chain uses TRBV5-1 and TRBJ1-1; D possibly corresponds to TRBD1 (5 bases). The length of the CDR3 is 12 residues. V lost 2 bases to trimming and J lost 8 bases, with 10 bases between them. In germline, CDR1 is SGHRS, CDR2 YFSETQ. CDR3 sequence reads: CASSLYGGEAFF. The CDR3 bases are TGCGCCAGCAGCTTATACGGGGGAGAAGCTTTCTTT.

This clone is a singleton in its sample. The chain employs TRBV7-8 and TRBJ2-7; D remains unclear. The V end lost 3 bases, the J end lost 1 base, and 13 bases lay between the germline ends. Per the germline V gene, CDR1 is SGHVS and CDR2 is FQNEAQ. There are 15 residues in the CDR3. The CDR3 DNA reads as TGTGCCAGCAGCTTGTCACTGGGTTCGTCCTACGAGCAGTACTTC. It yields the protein CASSLSLGSSYEQYF.

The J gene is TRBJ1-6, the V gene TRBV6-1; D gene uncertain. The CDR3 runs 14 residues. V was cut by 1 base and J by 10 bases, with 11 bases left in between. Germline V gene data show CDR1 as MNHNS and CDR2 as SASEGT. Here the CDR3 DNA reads TGTGCCAGCAGTGAAGAGGTGGATGAGTCACCCCTCCACTTT. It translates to CASSEEVDESPLHF.

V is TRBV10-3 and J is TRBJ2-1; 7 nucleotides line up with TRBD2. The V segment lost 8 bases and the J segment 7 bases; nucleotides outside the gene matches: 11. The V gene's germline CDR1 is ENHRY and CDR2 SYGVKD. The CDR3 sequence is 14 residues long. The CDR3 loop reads CAIGLAAEGNEQFF. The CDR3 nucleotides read TGTGCCATCGGTCTAGCGGCAGAGGGGAATGAGCAGTTCTTC.

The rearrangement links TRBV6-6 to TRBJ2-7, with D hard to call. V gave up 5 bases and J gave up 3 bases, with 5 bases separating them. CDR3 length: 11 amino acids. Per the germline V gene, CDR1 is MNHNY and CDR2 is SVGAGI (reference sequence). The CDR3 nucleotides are TGTGCCAGCAGTACGGACTACGAGCAGTACTTC. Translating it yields CASSTDYEQYF.